A single sample gave rise to the 3 T cell receptor beta chains below, sequenced in a study of identical twins. TCRdb independently ran MiXCR on the 5' RACE reads; one entry per CDR3 protein. The table has around 570,000 distinct CDR3 sequences, approximately 10% seen once. A further study also used this sample, focusing on yellow fever vaccine responses in identical twins.

Input material: PBMCs. Every receptor here comes from a woman in her late teens or twenties in good health.

This clonotype occurred a few times. The CDR3 loop is CASSVGGQGTGELFF. CDR3 nucleotides: TGTGCCAGCAGCGTAGGGGGACAGGGCACCGGGGAGCTGTTTTTT. The V gene is TRBV9, the J gene TRBJ2-2; TRBD1 aligns across 9 bases. CDR1 is SGDLS, CDR2 YYNGEE, per germline. After removal of 0 bases from V and 4 bases from J, the junction contained 1 base not matched to a gene. The CDR3 covers 15 residues.

In the case of this clonotype: Just one base apart from a much larger clone, this may be a read error. The J gene is TRBJ2-2, the V gene TRBV29-1, with TRBD2 matching over 11 bases. Germline loops: CDR1 SQVTM, CDR2 ANQGSEA. Unmatched junction bases numbered 3, after V lost 0 bases and J lost 3 bases. There are 16 residues in the CDR3. CDR3 amino acids: CSVEDELAGDTGELFF. Here the CDR3 DNA reads TGCAGCGTTGAAGATGAACTAGCGGGAGACACCGGGGAGCTGTTTTTT.

The rearrangement joins TRBV3-1 to TRBJ1-1, with D tentatively TRBD1 (5 bases). Trimming stripped 2 bases from V and 5 bases from J, with 6 bases between. The CDR3 has 12 amino acids. Germline CDR1 and CDR2: LGHDT and YNNKEL (reference sequence). The CDR3 sequence is CASSQKGTEAFF. The CDR3 DNA follows: TGTGCCAGCAGCCAAAAGGGGACTGAAGCTTTCTTT. The full variable domain, its missing parts supplied by reference TRBV3-1 and TRBJ1-1, is DTAVSQTPKYLVTQMGNDKSIKCEQNLGHDTMYWYKQDSKKFLKIMFSYNNKELIINETVPNRFSPKSPDKAHLNLHINSLELGDSAVYFCASSQKGTEAFFGQGTRLTVV.